The subject of this entry is one T cell receptor (beta chain). V was pared by 1 base and J by 4 bases, with 15 bases between. The CDR3 has 16 residues. The germline V gene has CDR1 SGHDN and CDR2 FVKESK. The entry originates in a study of blood T cell repertoires in COVID-19. In the study overall: Material from acute and convalescent COVID-19 was sourced from the United States, Italy and Spain.

Participants' own reports of clinical history determined their cohort assignment. Original processing methods: By means of reference gene primer amplification, nucleated cell counts were estimated. Assay used: immunoSEQ multiplex PCR; TCRdb lists only in-frame clones, some missing. From that table come the V and J calls and clone size; the DNA was used to work out D and trimming. The table shows over 130,000 clones, with roughly 86% occurring only once. The V call is TRBV14, the J call TRBJ2-3; the D gene is possibly TRBD1 (5 bases). This receptor was taken from a woman aged 45 to 65 with acute COVID-19. The sequenced material came from PBMCs or T cells enriched from blood (not recorded which). CDR3 region: CASSQGWGRAADTQYF. The CDR3 nucleotides read TGTGCCAGCAGCCAAGGGTGGGGCCGGGCGGCAGATACGCAGTATTTT.